The 10 T cell receptor beta chains reported below all come from one sample, sequenced in a study of cytomegalovirus exposure and HLA in healthy donors. Data came from immunoSEQ multiplex PCR; TCRdb stores just in-frame clones and leaves some out. In the table there are some 120,000 clones, under 90% of which are singletons. Sequenced material: PBMCs. The receptors were gathered from a woman aged 25 to 45 in good health and CMV-seronegative.

CDR3 sequence: CASSQGQGVKDEQFF. The CDR3 DNA is TGTGCCAGCAGCCAAGGACAGGGGGTAAAGGATGAGCAGTTCTTC. The chain combines TRBV4-2 with TRBJ2-1, with TRBD1 matching over 9 bases. CDR3 size: 15 residues. CDR1 LGHNA and CDR2 YNFKEQ come from the germline V gene. The V and J ends lost 1 base and 8 bases, in that order; junction bases with no gene match: 6.

This rearrangement joins TRBV6-6 to TRBJ2-5, with a tentative D call TRBD1 (6 bases). CDR1 is MNHNY and CDR2 is SVGAGI in the germline V gene (reference sequence). Deletions cut 5 bases from V and 4 bases from J, with 11 bases between. This CDR3 spans 13 amino acids. The CDR3 nucleotides are TGTGCCAGCAGTCTGGGGGCTGTAGAGACCCAGTACTTC. Protein product: CASSLGAVETQYF.

The rearrangement links TRBV2 to TRBJ2-5; D is perhaps TRBD1 (6 bases). Germline loops: CDR1 SNHLY, CDR2 FYNNEI. The CDR3 spans 15 residues. The V end lost 6 bases, the J end lost 1 base, and 15 bases lay between the germline ends. Here the CDR3 reads CASSGGQGPQETQYF. In DNA, the CDR3 is TGTGCCAGCAGCGGTGGTCAGGGGCCCCAAGAGACCCAGTACTTC.

This sequence joins TRBV27 and TRBJ2-5; 8 bases fit TRBD1. Per germline, CDR1 MNHEY and CDR2 SMNVEV (reference sequence). V was pared by 2 bases and J by 4 bases, with 6 bases of the junction left unmatched. The CDR3 extends over 15 amino acids. In DNA form, the CDR3 reads TGTGCCAGCAGTTTAATCGCAGGGGGCGGAGAGACCCAGTACTTC. Protein sequence: CASSLIAGGGETQYF.

CDR3 in amino acids: CASSQARGAGYEQYF. CDR3 coding DNA: TGCGCCAGCAGCCAGGCTAGGGGCGCAGGTTACGAGCAGTACTTC. This chain joins TRBV4-3 and TRBJ2-7; D is possibly TRBD1 (5 bases). Germline V lookup: CDR1 LGHNA, CDR2 YSLEER. This CDR3 comprises 15 residues. V was clipped by 3 bases and J by 4 bases, with 16 bases between them.

The chain employs TRBV7-9 and TRBJ2-3; D is perhaps TRBD1 (6 bases). The CDR3 loop spans 16 amino acids. Germline V lookup: CDR1 SEHNR, CDR2 FQNEAQ (reference sequence). V was shortened by 5 bases and J by 9 bases, with 24 bases between the two germline ends. The CDR3 DNA sequence: TGTGCCAGCAGCCAACGTAACAGGGCGTCGCAAGGGACGCAGTATTTT. Residues: CASSQRNRASQGTQYF.

This chain links TRBV5-1 with TRBJ1-6; 10 nucleotides match TRBD1. Germline assignment: CDR1 SGHRS and CDR2 YFSETQ. The length of the CDR3 is 20 residues. V shed 5 bases and J 9 bases; nucleotides not matched to a gene: 23. CDR3 protein: CASRGPRVNLDRGLGSPLHF. CDR3 DNA: TGCGCCAGCAGAGGACCCCGCGTTAACCTCGACAGGGGGCTTGGTTCACCCCTCCACTTT.

As DNA, the CDR3 is TGTGCCAGCAGCTTAGGGACCGGGACAGGGGGCACTGAAGCTTTCTTT. This translates into CASSLGTGTGGTEAFF. The genes are TRBV11-3 and TRBJ1-1; 11 bases line up with TRBD1. This CDR3 has 16 amino acids. V lost 1 base to trimming and J lost 4 bases; unmatched junction nucleotides: 5. Germline V gene lookup returns CDR1 SGHNT and CDR2 YENEEA.

There are a few counts of this clone. V is TRBV25-1 and J is TRBJ1-2; the D is unclear. Germline V gene data show CDR1 as MGHDK and CDR2 as SYGVNS. The CDR3 consists of 13 residues. V lost 3 bases and J 0 bases, leaving 5 bases between the germline ends. For the CDR3, the DNA is TGTGCCAGCAGTGATGCGGCTAACTATGGCTACACCTTC. Its translation: CASSDAANYGYTF.

The rearrangement links TRBV30 to TRBJ1-5; TRBD1 matches at 9 bases. Losses at the gene ends were 4 bases for V and 3 bases for J; bases not matched to a gene: 4. The CDR3 has 14 amino acids. Germline CDR1 GTSNPN, CDR2 SVGIG (reference sequence). DNA of the CDR3: TGTGCCTGGACCGGGACAGGGCCCAATCAGCCCCAGCATTTT. Encoded protein: CAWTGTGPNQPQHF.